This T cell receptor (beta chain) was documented in a study of STAT3 mutations in large granular lymphocyte leukemia. Study-level points and caveats: Every T-LGLL patient had at least one immunodominant TCRbeta clonotype. Suggested: STAT3 mutation was not the ancestral event for these clonal expansions.

TCRdb keeps only in-frame clones here, not all; method: immunoSEQ multiplex PCR. This sample yields under 9,500 clones, of which about nine tenths are seen a single time; approximately 45% belongs to the top ten. Concerning this clone: Its antigen is unknown.

Sequencing was performed on peripheral blood mononuclear cells. The sequence was obtained from a man aged 45-65 years with T-cell large granular lymphocyte leukemia. Some clones in this sample may be carry-over from other donors' samples.

The CDR3 here is CASSAQVGDTQYF. CDR3 in DNA: TGTGCCAGCAGCGCCCAGGTGGGAGATACGCAGTATTTT. The V gene is TRBV7-3, the J gene TRBJ2-3; D gene ambiguous. The CDR3 spans 13 residues. Trimming removed 5 bases at V and 5 bases at J, with 11 bases between. Germline V gene sequence: CDR1 SGHTA, CDR2 FQGTGA.